This record concerns one T cell receptor (beta chain) sequence. These data are taken from a study of blood T cell repertoires in COVID-19. Study-level information: The United States, Italy and Spain supplied acute and convalescent COVID-19 samples. T cells, B-cell-depleted T cells, or PBMCs supplied cDNA or gDNA.

This CDR3 contains 15 residues. The germline V gene encodes CDR1 SGHAT and CDR2 FQNNGV. V shed 6 bases, J shed 1 base, and the junction held 6 bases outside the gene matches. Source study methods: From reference gene primer amplification, estimates of nucleated cell counts were derived. TCRdb's table, derived via immunoSEQ multiplex PCR, lists solely in-frame clones and lacks some. V, J and clone size are those of that table, while D and trimming were read from the DNA. The repertoire holds fewer than 250,000 clones, with around four fifths as singletons. J is TRBJ1-2 and V is TRBV11-2; TRBD1 matches 9 bases. What was sequenced was peripheral blood. This TCR was sampled from a man aged 45-65 years with active or convalescent COVID-19. The DNA of the CDR3 is TGTGCCAGCAGGCGGACAGGGGCGTATAACTATGGCTACACCTTC. It translates to CASRRTGAYNYGYTF.